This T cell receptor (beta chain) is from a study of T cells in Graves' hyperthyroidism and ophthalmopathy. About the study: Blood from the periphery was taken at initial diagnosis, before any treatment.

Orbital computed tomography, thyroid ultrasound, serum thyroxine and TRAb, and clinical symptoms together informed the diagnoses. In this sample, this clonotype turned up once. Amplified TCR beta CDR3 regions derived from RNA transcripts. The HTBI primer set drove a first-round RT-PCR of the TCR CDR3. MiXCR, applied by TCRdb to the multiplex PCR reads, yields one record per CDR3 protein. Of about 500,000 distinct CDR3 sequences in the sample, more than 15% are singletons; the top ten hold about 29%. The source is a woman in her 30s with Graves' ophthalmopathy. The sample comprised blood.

The CDR3 loop is CASSYLLAGDNEQFF. The CDR3 DNA follows: TGTGCCAGCAGTTACTTACTAGCGGGGGACAATGAGCAGTTCTTC. V and J are TRBV6-2 or TRBV6-3 and TRBJ2-1; 11 bases are shared with TRBD2. The CDR3 covers 15 residues. V lost 1 base and J lost 5; bases outside the gene matches: 1. Germline CDR1 reads MNHEY; CDR2 reads SVGEGT.